These 25 T cell receptor beta chains originate from one sample sequenced in a study of graft-versus-host responses after intestinal transplantation. Their target antigens are unknown. Repertoires were generated with immunoSEQ multiplex PCR, while TCRdb's copy carries only in-frame clones and drops some. The table lists fewer than 120,000 clones, 90% to 95% of them singletons, with less than 0.55% in the top ten. The material sequenced was unstimulated CD8+ T cells sorted from spleen or lymph node cells, taken before intestinal transplant. These receptors all stem from a human donor who received an intestinal transplant.

The chain recombines TRBV5-4 with TRBJ2-7, with D tentatively TRBD1 or TRBD2 (5 bases each). The V and J ends lost 1 base and 7 bases respectively, with 21 bases between them. The CDR3 is 16 amino acids. Germline V gives CDR1 SGHNT, CDR2 YYREEE (reference sequence). CDR3 in amino acids: CASSLYGLRVSGEQYF. CDR3 in DNA: TGTGCCAGCAGCTTGTATGGCCTCAGGGTGAGCGGAGAGCAGTACTTC. The full variable domain, rest sourced from reference TRBV5-4 and TRBJ2-7, is ETGVTQSPTHLIKTRGQQVTLRCSSQSGHNTVSWYQQALGQGPQFIFQYYREEENGRGNFPPRFSGLQFPNYSSELNVNALELDDSALYLCASSLYGLRVSGEQYFGPGTRLTVT.

This clone was observed a single time. This chain uses TRBV7-9 with TRBJ1-4; 11 bases align to TRBD1. The CDR3 covers 15 residues. Germline V gene sequence: CDR1 SEHNR, CDR2 FQNEAQ (reference sequence). Germline trimming cut 2 bases from V and 6 bases from J; bases unmatched to any gene: 2. CDR3 residues: CASSLWGQGDEKLFF. The CDR3 nucleotides are TGTGCCAGCAGCTTATGGGGACAGGGGGATGAAAAACTGTTTTTT.

This chain joins TRBV4-1 and TRBJ2-6; D is uncertain. CDR3 length: 14 residues. V was clipped by 1 base and J by 4 bases, with 5 bases between them. Germline CDR1 is MGHRA and CDR2 is YSYEKL. CDR3 DNA: TGCGCCAGCAGCCAAGTGGCCGGGGCCAACGTCCTGACTTTC. Translation: CASSQVAGANVLTF.

The V gene is TRBV25-1, the J gene TRBJ1-1; no clear D. Germline V gene sequence: CDR1 MGHDK, CDR2 SYGVNS. Deletions cut 8 bases from V and 4 bases from J, with 17 bases between. This CDR3 region has 14 residues. The CDR3 is CASVSETGGTEAFF. The CDR3 coding sequence is TGTGCCAGCGTATCGGAGACCGGCGGCACTGAAGCTTTCTTT.

This clone has just one count. This chain uses TRBV7-6 with TRBJ2-2; D is unresolved. The CDR3 is made up of 13 amino acids. Looked up from germline, CDR1 is SGHVS and CDR2 is FNYEAQ. V was shortened by 4 bases and J by 5 bases, with 8 bases between the two germline ends. CDR3 coding DNA: TGTGCCAGCAGCTGGCTAGTGACCGGGGAGCTGTTTTTT. Its protein product is CASSWLVTGELFF. The full variable domain, its missing parts supplied by reference TRBV7-6 and TRBJ2-2, is GAGVSQSPRYKVTKRGQDVALRCDPISGHVSLYWYRQALGQGPEFLTYFNYEAQQDKSGLPNDRFSAERPEGSISTLTIQRTEQRDSAMYRCASSWLVTGELFFGEGSRLTVL.

Only one count was recorded for this clone. The rearrangement joins TRBV4-1 to TRBJ2-5; D not certain. Trimming removed 4 bases from V and 5 bases from J, with 14 bases in between. This CDR3 is 14 amino acids long. Germline CDR1 MGHRA, CDR2 YSYEKL. For the CDR3, the DNA is TGCGCCAGCAGCCTGAATTGGGTCTCGGAGACCCAGTACTTC. It translates to CASSLNWVSETQYF.

Regarding this clone: Other nucleotide sequences from this sample produce the same CDR3. The J gene is TRBJ2-7, the V gene TRBV6-1; D is ambiguous. CDR3 size: 13 residues. V lost 3 bases and J 2 bases, leaving 8 bases between the germline ends. Germline-derived CDR1 and CDR2 are MNHNS and SASEGT. The CDR3 region is CASSEASTYEQYF. The CDR3 DNA sequence: TGTGCCAGCAGTGAGGCCTCAACCTACGAGCAGTACTTC.

The chain joins TRBV7-9 to TRBJ2-5, with 8 positions matching TRBD2. The germline CDR1 and CDR2 sequences are SEHNR and FQNEAQ (reference sequence). The CDR3 is 16 amino acids. Trimming took 5 bases from V and 1 from J; bases not matched to a gene: 9. Here the CDR3 reads CASSDGPSGLQETQYF. The CDR3 nucleotides read TGTGCCAGCAGCGACGGCCCTAGCGGGCTCCAAGAGACCCAGTACTTC.

This chain uses TRBV7-9 with TRBJ2-5; 8 bases agree with TRBD1. The CDR3 covers 15 residues. Losses at the gene ends were 1 base for V and 6 bases for J; bases not matched to a gene: 7. Germline-derived CDR1 and CDR2 are SEHNR and FQNEAQ (reference sequence). CDR3 protein: CASSLVGRDRKTQYF. The CDR3 nucleotides read TGTGCCAGCAGCTTAGTAGGCCGGGACAGGAAGACCCAGTACTTC. The whole variable domain, filled in from reference TRBV7-9 and TRBJ2-5, reads DTGVSQNPRHKITKRGQNVTFRCDPISEHNRLYWYRQTLGQGPEFLTYFQNEAQLEKSRLLSDRFSAERPKGSFSTLEIQRTEQGDSAMYLCASSLVGRDRKTQYFGPGTRLLVL.

The rearrangement joins TRBV7-8 to TRBJ2-1, with TRBD1 matching 9 bases. The trim removed 5 bases at V and 5 bases at J, leaving 10 bases unmatched. Per the germline V gene, CDR1 is SGHVS and CDR2 is FQNEAQ. The CDR3 is 16 amino acids. The CDR3 spells CASSRRGRDRDNEQFF. The DNA for the CDR3 is TGTGCCAGCAGCCGCCGGGGCCGGGACAGGGACAATGAGCAGTTCTTC.

V usage is TRBV5-1 and J usage is TRBJ2-7, with 9 bases matching TRBD1. J was trimmed by 5 bases and V by 4 bases; bases with no gene match: 7. The CDR3 loop spans 14 amino acids. Looked up from germline, CDR1 is SGHRS and CDR2 is YFSETQ. DNA for the CDR3: TGCGCCAGCAGCCTATGGACAGGGGACAACGAGCAGTACTTC. Protein: CASSLWTGDNEQYF.

The chain is built from TRBV5-4 and TRBJ2-7, with TRBD2 matching over 12 bases. The germline V gene has CDR1 SGHNT and CDR2 YYREEE (reference sequence). The ends lost 4 bases at V and 1 base at J; junction bases unmatched: 6. CDR3 length: 16 residues. The DNA of the CDR3 is TGTGCCAGCAGCACAATACTAGCGGGAGGATCCTACGAGCAGTACTTC. This codes for CASSTILAGGSYEQYF.

The J gene is TRBJ2-3, the V gene TRBV27; 11 bases match TRBD2. This CDR3 has 16 residues. Germline-derived CDR1 and CDR2 are MNHEY and SMNVEV (reference sequence). With 0 bases clipped from V and 4 bases from J, the junction kept 3 bases outside the gene matches. For the CDR3, the DNA is TGTGCCAGCAGTTTATCGACTAGCGGGAACTCAGATACGCAGTATTTT. This codes for CASSLSTSGNSDTQYF.

The rearrangement joins TRBV30 to TRBJ2-7; TRBD2 matches at 10 bases. After removal of 2 bases from V and 5 bases from J, the junction contained 3 bases not matched to a gene. Germline V gene lookup returns CDR1 GTSNPN and CDR2 SVGIG (reference sequence). The CDR3 is 13 amino acids. CDR3 bases: TGTGCCTGGAGTCTTGGACTAGCGGACGAGCAGTACTTC. Its protein is CAWSLGLADEQYF.

This clone turned up a few times. The J gene is TRBJ2-2, the V gene TRBV11-2; D not certain. The CDR3 runs 14 residues. Per the germline V gene, CDR1 is SGHAT and CDR2 is FQNNGV. V was clipped by 5 bases and J by 6 bases, with 13 bases between them. The CDR3 DNA is TGTGCCAGCAGCCGAGGCCCCAACGCCGGGGAGCTGTTTTTT. This encodes CASSRGPNAGELFF.

V gene TRBV9 combines with J gene TRBJ2-7; 7 bases match TRBD2. The CDR3 has 13 residues. V dropped 1 base and J dropped 3; count of bases not matched to a gene: 1. Germline CDR1 is SGDLS and CDR2 is YYNGEE. The CDR3 loop reads CASSVSGGYEQYF. The CDR3 DNA sequence: TGTGCCAGCAGCGTATCGGGAGGCTACGAGCAGTACTTC.

This chain connects TRBV2 to TRBJ1-1; D remains unclear. The germline gives CDR1 SNHLY, CDR2 FYNNEI. There are 13 residues in the CDR3. V shed 8 bases and J shed 4 bases, with 14 bases lying between them. The CDR3 DNA sequence: TGTGCCAGCTCATCCCTCTGGAGCACTGAAGCTTTCTTT. Protein: CASSSLWSTEAFF.

This clone was detected only a few times. The chain links TRBV5-5 to TRBJ2-7; no clear D gene. The CDR3 runs 16 residues. V was pared by 0 bases and J by 7 bases, with 20 bases between. Germline-derived CDR1 and CDR2 are SGHKS and YYEKEE (reference sequence). CDR3 loop: CASSLGVDLGIGEQYF. Written as DNA, the CDR3 is TGTGCCAGCAGCTTGGGGGTTGATTTGGGAATCGGGGAGCAGTACTTC. Full variable domain (outside the CDR3, taken from reference TRBV5-5 and TRBJ2-7): DAGVTQSPTHLIKTRGQQVTLRCSPISGHKSVSWYQQVLGQGPQFIFQYYEKEERGRGNFPDRFSARQFPNYSSELNVNALLLGDSALYLCASSLGVDLGIGEQYFGPGTRLTVT.

V usage is TRBV4-1 and J usage is TRBJ2-1; possible D gene TRBD2, 6 bases. This CDR3 comprises 12 residues. CDR1 is MGHRA, CDR2 YSYEKL, per germline. DNA of the CDR3: TGCGCTGTCGGGAGCGCCTACAATGAGCAGTTCTTC. Translating gives CAVGSAYNEQFF.

The chain is built from TRBV7-2 and TRBJ1-3; D gene uncertain. Trimming stripped 5 bases from V and 2 bases from J, with 10 bases between. Germline V gives CDR1 SGHTA, CDR2 FQGNSA. The CDR3 extends over 14 amino acids. Written as DNA, the CDR3 is TGTGCCAGCAGCCCGGCAGGCCCTGGAAACACCATATATTTT. Protein product: CASSPAGPGNTIYF.

This clone was seen only once. The V and J genes are TRBV6-1 and TRBJ1-2; D not resolved. The CDR3 is made up of 15 amino acids. CDR1 is MNHNS and CDR2 is SASEGT in the germline V gene. V lost 5 bases and J 0 bases, leaving 13 bases between the germline ends. The CDR3 DNA follows: TGTGCCAGCAGTCTTACCCGGGGTACTAACTATGGCTACACCTTC. Its protein is CASSLTRGTNYGYTF.

The chain combines TRBV9 with TRBJ2-3; no clear D gene. The germline V and J ends were trimmed by 0 bases and 0 bases, with 11 bases remaining between them. The CDR3 has 16 amino acids. Per the germline V gene, CDR1 is SGDLS and CDR2 is YYNGEE. This chain's CDR3 is CASSVDSGISTDTQYF. In DNA form, the CDR3 reads TGTGCCAGCAGCGTAGACTCGGGTATTAGCACAGATACGCAGTATTTT.

The table lists this clone with a count of one. The gene calls are TRBV7-3 and TRBJ2-7; 10 nucleotides match TRBD2. The CDR3 runs 13 residues. CDR1 and CDR2 from the germline V gene are SGHTA and FQGTGA. Unmatched junction bases numbered 4, after V lost 4 bases and J lost 7 bases. In DNA, the CDR3 is TGTGCCAGCAGCTGGGGACTAGCGAGAGAGCAGTACTTC. Its translation: CASSWGLAREQYF.

About this clone itself: One junction end does not reproduce the germline sequence, and a read error may be involved. This sequence joins TRBV9 and TRBJ2-7; 7 nucleotides align to TRBD2. The CDR3 extends over 14 amino acids. The germline V gene has CDR1 SGDLS and CDR2 YYNGEE. In nucleotides, the CDR3 is TGTGCCAGCAGCGAGAGTGGCGGGAGTGGAGAGCAGCACTTC. It codes for CASSESGGSGEQHF. The full variable domain, its missing parts supplied by reference TRBV9 and TRBJ2-7, is DSGVTQTPKHLITATGQRVTLRCSPRSGDLSVYWYQQSLDQGLQFLIQYYNGEERAKGNILERFSAQQFPDLHSELNLSSLELGDSALYFCASSESGGSGEQHFGPGTRLTVT.

This chain links TRBV6-6 with TRBJ1-2; maybe TRBD1 (6 bases). The germline V gene encodes CDR1 MNHNY and CDR2 SVGAGI (reference sequence). The CDR3 has 16 residues. Trimming took 2 bases from V and 7 from J, leaving 20 bases between them. The CDR3 nucleotides read TGTGCCAGCAGTTACATATTCAGGGGCGCTGAGATTGGCTACACCTTC. Translating gives CASSYIFRGAEIGYTF.